This T cell receptor beta chain is drawn from a study of CD8 T cells in ankylosing spondylitis. Notes on the study in general: Researchers reportedly found disease-linked clones significantly enriched in matched ankylosing spondylitis synovial fluid.

The CDR3 spans 13 residues. V lost 1 base and J lost 10, with 11 bases in between. Each CDR3 protein is one row after TCRdb ran MiXCR on the 5' RACE reads. The table includes 250,000 or so distinct CDR3 sequences, approximately 20% detected once. This clonotype has just a few counts. The antigen is unknown. The chain couples TRBV12-3 or TRBV12-4 to TRBJ2-1, with D possibly matching TRBD1 (5 bases). Material: blood, either unsorted or a sorted T cell fraction (not recorded which). This sequence was found in a male donor with ankylosing spondylitis or in good health (not recorded which). The CDR3 sequence is CASSLVGVREQFF. Written as DNA, the CDR3 is TGTGCCAGCAGTTTAGTAGGGGTTAGGGAGCAGTTCTTC.